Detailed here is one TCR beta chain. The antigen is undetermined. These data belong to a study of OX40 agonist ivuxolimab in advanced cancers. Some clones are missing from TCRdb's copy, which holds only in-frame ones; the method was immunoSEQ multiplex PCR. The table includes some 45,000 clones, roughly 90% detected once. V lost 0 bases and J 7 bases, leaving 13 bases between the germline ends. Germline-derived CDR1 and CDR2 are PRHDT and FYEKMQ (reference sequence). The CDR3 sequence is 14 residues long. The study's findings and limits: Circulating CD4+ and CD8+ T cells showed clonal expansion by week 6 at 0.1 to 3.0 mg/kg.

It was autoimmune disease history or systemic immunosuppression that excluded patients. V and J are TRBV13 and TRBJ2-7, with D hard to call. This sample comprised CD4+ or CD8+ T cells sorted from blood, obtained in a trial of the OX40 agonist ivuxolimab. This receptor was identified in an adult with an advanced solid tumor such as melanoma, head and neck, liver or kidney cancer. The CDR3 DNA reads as TGTGCCAGCAGCTTAGGCCTGGGTCCCCGTGAGCAGTACTTC. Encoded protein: CASSLGLGPREQYF.